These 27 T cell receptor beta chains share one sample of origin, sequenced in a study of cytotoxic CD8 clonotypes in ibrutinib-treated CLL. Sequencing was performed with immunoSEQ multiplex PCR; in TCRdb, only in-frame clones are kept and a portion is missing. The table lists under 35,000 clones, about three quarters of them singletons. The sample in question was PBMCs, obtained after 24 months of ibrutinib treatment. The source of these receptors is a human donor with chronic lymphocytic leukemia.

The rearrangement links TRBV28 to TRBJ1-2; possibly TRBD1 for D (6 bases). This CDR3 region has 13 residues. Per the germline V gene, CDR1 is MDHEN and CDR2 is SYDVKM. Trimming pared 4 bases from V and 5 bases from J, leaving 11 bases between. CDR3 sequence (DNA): TGTGCCAGCAGTTGGATAACAGGGTATGGCTACACCTTC. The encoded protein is CASSWITGYGYTF.

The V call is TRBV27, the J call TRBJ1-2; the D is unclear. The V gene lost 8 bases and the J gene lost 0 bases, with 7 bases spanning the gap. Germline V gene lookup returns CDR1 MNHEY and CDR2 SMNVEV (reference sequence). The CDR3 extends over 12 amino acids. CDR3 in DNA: TGTGCCAGCGTTAGAGCTAACTATGGCTACACCTTC. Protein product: CASVRANYGYTF.

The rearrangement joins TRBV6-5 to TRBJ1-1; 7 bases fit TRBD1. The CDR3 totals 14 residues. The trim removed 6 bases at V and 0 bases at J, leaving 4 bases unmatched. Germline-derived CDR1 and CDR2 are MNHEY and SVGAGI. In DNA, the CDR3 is TGTGCCAGCAGCAGGGGGGGGATGAACACTGAAGCTTTCTTT. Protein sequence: CASSRGGMNTEAFF.

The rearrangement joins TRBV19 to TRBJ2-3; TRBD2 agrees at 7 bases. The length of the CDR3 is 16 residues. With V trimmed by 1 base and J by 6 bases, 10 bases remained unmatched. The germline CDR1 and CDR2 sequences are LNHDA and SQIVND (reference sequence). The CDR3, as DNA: TGTGCCAGTAGTATAGTAGGCGGGGGAGGATTGGATACGCAGTATTTT. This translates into CASSIVGGGGLDTQYF. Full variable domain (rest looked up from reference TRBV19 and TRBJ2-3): DGGITQSPKYLFRKEGQNVTLSCEQNLNHDAMYWYRQDPGQGLRLIYYSQIVNDFQKGDIAEGYSVSREKKESFPLTVTSAQKNPTAFYLCASSIVGGGGLDTQYFGPGTRLTVL.

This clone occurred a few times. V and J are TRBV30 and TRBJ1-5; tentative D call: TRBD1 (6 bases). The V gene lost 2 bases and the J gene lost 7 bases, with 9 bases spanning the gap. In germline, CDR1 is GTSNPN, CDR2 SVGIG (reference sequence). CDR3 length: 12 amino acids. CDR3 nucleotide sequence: TGTGCCTGGAGTTTCCAGGGGCAGCCCCAGCATTTT. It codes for CAWSFQGQPQHF.

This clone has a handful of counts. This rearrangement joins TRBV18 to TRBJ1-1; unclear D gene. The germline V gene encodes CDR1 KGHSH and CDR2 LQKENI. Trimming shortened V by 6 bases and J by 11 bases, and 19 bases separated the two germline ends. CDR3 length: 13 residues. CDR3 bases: TGTGCCAGCTCGCCTGTCTCACAAGGGCAGGCTTTCTTT. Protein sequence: CASSPVSQGQAFF.

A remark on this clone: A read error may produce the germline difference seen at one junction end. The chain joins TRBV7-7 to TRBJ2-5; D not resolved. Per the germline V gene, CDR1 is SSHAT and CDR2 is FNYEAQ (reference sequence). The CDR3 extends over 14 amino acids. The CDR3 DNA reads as TGTGCTAGCAGCTCCCCGGGTCCACGGGAGACCCAGTACTTC. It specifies CASSSPGPRETQYF.

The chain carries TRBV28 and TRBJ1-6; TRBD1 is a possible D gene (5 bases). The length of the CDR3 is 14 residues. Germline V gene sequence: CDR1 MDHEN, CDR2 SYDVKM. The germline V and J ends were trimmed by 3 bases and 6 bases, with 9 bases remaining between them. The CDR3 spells CASSLPRVNSPLHF. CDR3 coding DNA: TGTGCCAGCAGTTTGCCCAGGGTTAATTCACCCCTCCACTTT.

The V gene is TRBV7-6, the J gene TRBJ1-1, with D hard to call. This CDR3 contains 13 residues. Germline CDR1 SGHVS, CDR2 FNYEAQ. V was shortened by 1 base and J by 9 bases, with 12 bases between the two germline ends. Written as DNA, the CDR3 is TGTGCCAGCAGCTTAGTGGCAGACTCTAAAGCTTTCTTT. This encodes CASSLVADSKAFF. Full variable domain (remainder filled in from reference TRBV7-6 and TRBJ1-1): GAGVSQSPRYKVTKRGQDVALRCDPISGHVSLYWYRQALGQGPEFLTYFNYEAQQDKSGLPNDRFSAERPEGSISTLTIQRTEQRDSAMYRCASSLVADSKAFFGQGTRLTVV.

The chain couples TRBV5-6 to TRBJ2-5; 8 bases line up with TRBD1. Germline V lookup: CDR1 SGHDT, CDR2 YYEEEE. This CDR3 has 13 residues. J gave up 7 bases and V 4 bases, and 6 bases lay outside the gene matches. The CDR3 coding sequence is TGTGCCAGCAGCCCCAGGACAGGGTTGACCCAGTACTTC. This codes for CASSPRTGLTQYF.

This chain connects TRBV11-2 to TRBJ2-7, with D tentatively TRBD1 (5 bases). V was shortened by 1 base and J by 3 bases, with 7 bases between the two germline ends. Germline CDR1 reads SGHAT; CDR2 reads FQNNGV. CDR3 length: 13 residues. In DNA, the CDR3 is TGTGCCAGCAGCTTAGCAGGGTTCTACGAGCAGTACTTC. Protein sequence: CASSLAGFYEQYF.

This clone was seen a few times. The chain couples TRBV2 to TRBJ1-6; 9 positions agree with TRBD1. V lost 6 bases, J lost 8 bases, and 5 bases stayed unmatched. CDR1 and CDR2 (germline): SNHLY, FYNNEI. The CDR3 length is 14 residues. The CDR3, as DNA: TGTGCCAGCAGGGCCGGGACAGGGCATTCACCCCTCCACTTT. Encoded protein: CASRAGTGHSPLHF.

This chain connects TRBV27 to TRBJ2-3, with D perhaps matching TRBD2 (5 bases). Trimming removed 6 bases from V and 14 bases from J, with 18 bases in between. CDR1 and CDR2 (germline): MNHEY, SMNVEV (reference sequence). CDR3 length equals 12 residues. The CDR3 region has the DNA TGTGCCAGCAGGGAGGAGGTTCGTGGGCTGTATTTT. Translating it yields CASREEVRGLYF.

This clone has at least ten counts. The CDR3 sequence: CASSCWSGTGTLAWTEAFF. The CDR3 DNA is TGTGCCAGCAGTTGTTGGTCCGGGACAGGGACGTTGGCGTGGACTGAAGCTTTCTTT. This chain joins TRBV28 and TRBJ1-1; 9 nucleotides agree with TRBD1. The CDR3 is 19 amino acids. The germline CDR1 and CDR2 sequences are MDHEN and SYDVKM. V lost 4 bases, J lost 5 bases, and 20 bases stayed unmatched.

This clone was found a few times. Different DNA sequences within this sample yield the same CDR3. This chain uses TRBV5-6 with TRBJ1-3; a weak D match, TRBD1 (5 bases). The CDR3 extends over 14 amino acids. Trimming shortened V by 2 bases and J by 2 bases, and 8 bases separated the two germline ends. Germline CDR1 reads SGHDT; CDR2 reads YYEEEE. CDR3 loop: CASSFRGAGNTIYF. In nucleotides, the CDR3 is TGTGCCAGCAGCTTTAGAGGGGCTGGAAACACCATATATTTT.

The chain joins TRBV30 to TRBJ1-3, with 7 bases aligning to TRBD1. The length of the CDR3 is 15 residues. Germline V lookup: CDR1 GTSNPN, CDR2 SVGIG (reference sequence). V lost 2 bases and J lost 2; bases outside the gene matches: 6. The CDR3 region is CAWSHRGRAGNTIYF. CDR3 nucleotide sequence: TGTGCCTGGAGTCACAGGGGTAGGGCTGGAAACACCATATATTTT.

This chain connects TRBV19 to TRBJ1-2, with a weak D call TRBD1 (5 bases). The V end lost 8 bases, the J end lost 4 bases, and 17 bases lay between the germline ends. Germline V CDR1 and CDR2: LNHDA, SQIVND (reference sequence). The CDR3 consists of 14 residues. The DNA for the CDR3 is TGTGCCAGTGGAACCCTGGGGCGGACCTATGGCTACACCTTC. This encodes CASGTLGRTYGYTF.

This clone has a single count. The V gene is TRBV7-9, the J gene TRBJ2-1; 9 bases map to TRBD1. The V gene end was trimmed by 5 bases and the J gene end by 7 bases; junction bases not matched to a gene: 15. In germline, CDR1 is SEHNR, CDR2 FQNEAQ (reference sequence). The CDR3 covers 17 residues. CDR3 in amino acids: CASSERDRVRVINEQFF. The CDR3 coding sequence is TGTGCCAGCAGCGAACGGGACAGGGTGAGGGTGATTAATGAGCAGTTCTTC.

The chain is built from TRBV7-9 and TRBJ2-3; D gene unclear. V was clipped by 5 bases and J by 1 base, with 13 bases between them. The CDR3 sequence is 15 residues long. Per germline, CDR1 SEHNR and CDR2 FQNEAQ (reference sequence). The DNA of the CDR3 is TGTGCCAGCAGCGCCGCCTTCGGGCGCACAGATACGCAGTATTTT. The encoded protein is CASSAAFGRTDTQYF.

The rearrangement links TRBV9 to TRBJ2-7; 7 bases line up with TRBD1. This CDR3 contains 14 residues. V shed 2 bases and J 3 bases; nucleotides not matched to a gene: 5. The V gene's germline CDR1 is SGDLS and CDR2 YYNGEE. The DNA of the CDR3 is TGTGCCAGCAGCGTTTCAGGGGGTGGCTACGAGCAGTACTTC. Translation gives CASSVSGGGYEQYF.

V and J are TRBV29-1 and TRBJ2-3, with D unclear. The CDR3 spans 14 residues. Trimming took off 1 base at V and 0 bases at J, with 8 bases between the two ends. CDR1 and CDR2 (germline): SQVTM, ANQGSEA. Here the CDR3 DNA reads TGCAGCGTTGAAGTCGGCAGCAGCACAGATACGCAGTATTTT. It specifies CSVEVGSSTDTQYF.

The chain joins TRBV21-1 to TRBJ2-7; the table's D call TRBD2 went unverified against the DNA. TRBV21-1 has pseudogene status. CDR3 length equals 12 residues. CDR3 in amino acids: CASSDMTGEQYF. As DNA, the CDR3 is TGTGCCAGCAGCGATATGACCGGGGAGCAGTACTTC.

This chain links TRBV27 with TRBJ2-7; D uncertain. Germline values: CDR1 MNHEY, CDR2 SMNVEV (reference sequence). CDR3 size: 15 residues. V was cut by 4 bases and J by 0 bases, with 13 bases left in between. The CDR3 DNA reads TGTGCCAGCAGTTCCTGGGCAAGGAGCTCCTACGAGCAGTACTTC. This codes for CASSSWARSSYEQYF.

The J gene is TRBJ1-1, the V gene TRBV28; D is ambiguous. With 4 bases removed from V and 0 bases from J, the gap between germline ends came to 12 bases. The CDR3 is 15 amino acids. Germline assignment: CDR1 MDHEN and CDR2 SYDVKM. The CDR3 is CASSSWGEMNTEAFF. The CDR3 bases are TGTGCCAGCAGTTCATGGGGTGAAATGAACACTGAAGCTTTCTTT. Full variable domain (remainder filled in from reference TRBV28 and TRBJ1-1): DVKVTQSSRYLVKRTGEKVFLECVQDMDHENMFWYRQDPGLGLRLIYFSYDVKMKEKGDIPEGYSVSREKKERFSLILESASTNQTSMYLCASSSWGEMNTEAFFGQGTRLTVV.

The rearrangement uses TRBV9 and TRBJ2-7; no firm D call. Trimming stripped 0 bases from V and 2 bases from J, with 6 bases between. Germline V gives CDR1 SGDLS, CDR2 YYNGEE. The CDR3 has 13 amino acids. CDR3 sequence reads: CASSVGVPYEQYF. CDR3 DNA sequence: TGTGCCAGCAGCGTAGGAGTCCCCTACGAGCAGTACTTC.

CDR3 DNA sequence: TGTGCCTGGAGTCTGTTTAGCGGGGGCCTCACAGATACGCAGTATTTT. The encoded protein is CAWSLFSGGLTDTQYF. The chain is built from TRBV30 and TRBJ2-3; 9 bases line up with TRBD2. The germline CDR1 and CDR2 sequences are GTSNPN and SVGIG (reference sequence). Trimming removed 2 bases from V and 2 bases from J; junction bases left unmatched: 8. The length of the CDR3 is 16 residues.

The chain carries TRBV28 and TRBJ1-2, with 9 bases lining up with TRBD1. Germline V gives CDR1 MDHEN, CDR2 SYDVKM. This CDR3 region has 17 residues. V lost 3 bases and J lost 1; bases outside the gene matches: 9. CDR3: CASSLPLRTGVNYGYTF. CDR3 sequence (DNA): TGTGCCAGCAGTTTGCCCCTCCGGACAGGGGTTAACTATGGCTACACCTTC.